Presented here are 9 T cell receptor beta chains from one specimen sequenced in a study of Graves' ophthalmopathy and Graves' hyperthyroidism. RNA served as the template for amplifying TCR beta CDR3 regions. HTBI primers were employed in first-round RT-PCR, then a second-round multiplex PCR followed. Using its own MiXCR run on the multiplex PCR reads, TCRdb lists one record per CDR3 protein. The data contain about 740,000 distinct CDR3 sequences, roughly two fifths of them singletons. The sequenced sample consisted of peripheral blood. The receptor source for this set is an adult man with Graves' ophthalmopathy.

This clonotype occurred many times. The chain joins TRBV10-3 to TRBJ1-1; D not resolved. The V and J ends lost 3 bases and 1 base respectively, with 9 bases between them. Germline values: CDR1 ENHRY, CDR2 SYGVKD. There are 14 residues in the CDR3. The CDR3 here is CAISEIPWNTEAFF. CDR3 in DNA: TGTGCCATCAGTGAAATACCCTGGAACACTGAAGCTTTCTTT.

In its sample, this clonotype was seen many times. This chain joins TRBV7-9 and TRBJ2-5; 7 nucleotides match TRBD2. The CDR3 contains 14 residues. Germline CDR1 reads SEHNR; CDR2 reads FQNEAQ (reference sequence). The J segment lost 2 bases and the V segment lost 4 bases, leaving 4 bases of the junction unmatched. DNA of the CDR3: TGTGCCAGCAGCTCTAGCGGAGCTCAAGAGACCCAGTACTTC. It yields the protein CASSSSGAQETQYF.

This clonotype was observed many times. The chain links TRBV10-3 to TRBJ2-2, with a weak D call TRBD2 (5 bases). The CDR3 length is 16 residues. The germline V and J ends were trimmed by 0 bases and 0 bases, with 8 bases remaining between them. Germline loops: CDR1 ENHRY, CDR2 SYGVKD. The CDR3, as DNA: TGTGCCATCAGTGAGTCGACGGGATCGAACACCGGGGAGCTGTTTTTT. Amino acid sequence: CAISESTGSNTGELFF.

The rearrangement joins TRBV19 to TRBJ2-5, with TRBD2 matching 11 bases. The V and J ends lost 6 bases and 5 bases, in that order; junction bases with no gene match: 11. Germline V CDR1 and CDR2: LNHDA, SQIVND (reference sequence). The CDR3 length is 16 residues. The CDR3 sequence: CASRPHSGGVGETQYF. The CDR3 DNA sequence: TGTGCCAGTAGGCCTCATAGCGGGGGGGTTGGCGAGACCCAGTACTTC.

The V call is TRBV15, the J call TRBJ1-2, with 7 positions matching TRBD1. The CDR3 totals 14 residues. Germline-derived CDR1 and CDR2 are LNHNV and YYDKDF (reference sequence). Trimming removed 3 bases from V and 6 bases from J; junction bases left unmatched: 7. CDR3 residues: CATSSVQGTNGYTF. For the CDR3, the DNA is TGTGCCACCAGCAGCGTACAGGGGACGAATGGCTACACCTTC.

The chain links TRBV4-1 to TRBJ1-5; TRBD1 is a possible D gene (6 bases). The CDR3 has 15 amino acids. The germline CDR1 and CDR2 sequences are MGHRA and YSYEKL. The V and J ends lost 0 bases and 6 bases respectively, with 12 bases between them. The CDR3 is CASSQDGRGGQPQHF. In nucleotides, the CDR3 is TGCGCCAGCAGCCAAGATGGAAGAGGGGGTCAGCCCCAGCATTTT.

This clonotype has more than one count but fewer than ten. This sequence joins TRBV19 and TRBJ1-3, with D unclear. V was shortened by 3 bases and J by 3 bases, with 12 bases between the two germline ends. Germline lookup yields CDR1 LNHDA and CDR2 SQIVND (reference sequence). There are 15 residues in the CDR3. This CDR3 reads CASSIATEIGNTIYF. In nucleotides, the CDR3 is TGTGCCAGTAGTATTGCGACTGAAATTGGAAACACCATATATTTT.

Concerning this clonotype: A much bigger clone sits one base away, suggesting this may be a read error. This chain links TRBV2 with TRBJ2-1, with 11 nucleotides matching TRBD2. The CDR3 has 15 amino acids. Germline CDR1 reads SNHLY; CDR2 reads FYNNEI. CDR3 amino acids: CASRATSGGGNEQLF. DNA for the CDR3: TGTGCCAGCAGGGCAACTAGCGGGGGAGGGAATGAGCAGCTCTTC.

This sequence joins TRBV29-1 and TRBJ2-5, with 7 bases fitting TRBD1. Per germline, CDR1 SQVTM and CDR2 ANQGSEA. The CDR3 covers 16 residues. V was clipped by 0 bases and J by 5 bases; unmatched bases: 12. CDR3: CSVEDSNRGRPETQYF. In nucleotides, the CDR3 is TGCAGCGTTGAAGATAGTAACAGGGGCCGTCCCGAGACCCAGTACTTC.